These 7 T cell receptor beta chains originate from one sample sequenced in a study of cytomegalovirus exposure and HLA in healthy donors. Assay: immunoSEQ multiplex PCR; the TCRdb copy retains only in-frame clones and omits some. The table lists more than 250,000 clones, around 86% of them singletons. Sequenced material: PBMCs. The source of these receptors is a woman aged 18-35 years in good health and CMV-seronegative.

CDR3 in amino acids: CASSPQITNEKLFF. The CDR3 DNA reads as TGTGCCAGCAGCCCCCAAATCACTAATGAAAAACTGTTTTTT. The chain has TRBV7-9 and TRBJ1-4; D gene ambiguous. The V gene's germline CDR1 is SEHNR and CDR2 FQNEAQ (reference sequence). Trimming removed 5 bases at V and 2 bases at J, with 9 bases between. This CDR3 is 14 amino acids long.

The chain uses TRBV20-1 and TRBJ2-7; the D gene is possibly TRBD2 (5 bases). CDR1 is DFQATT, CDR2 SNEGSKA, per germline (reference sequence). Trimming stripped 5 bases from V and 5 bases from J, with 10 bases between. The CDR3 extends over 11 amino acids. CDR3 bases: TGCAGTGCTCGGACTGGAAACGAGCAGTACTTC. Its protein is CSARTGNEQYF.

The V call is TRBV19, the J call TRBJ1-5; D possibly corresponds to TRBD1 (6 bases). Germline lookup yields CDR1 LNHDA and CDR2 SQIVND (reference sequence). CDR3 size: 15 residues. V lost 9 bases and J lost 2, with 17 bases in between. CDR3 residues: CASIQGWAGNQPQHF. CDR3 in DNA: TGTGCCAGCATACAGGGTTGGGCGGGCAATCAGCCCCAGCATTTT.

The chain recombines TRBV19 with TRBJ1-1; D is possibly TRBD1 (6 bases). The germline V gene encodes CDR1 LNHDA and CDR2 SQIVND (reference sequence). Trimming took 8 bases from V and 1 from J, leaving 14 bases between them. This CDR3 has 14 amino acids. The CDR3 nucleotides read TGTGCCAGTTCCAAGGACAGCGCGAACACTGAAGCTTTCTTT. It specifies CASSKDSANTEAFF. The full variable domain, in which reference TRBV19 and TRBJ1-1 provide the parts outside the CDR3, is DGGITQSPKYLFRKEGQNVTLSCEQNLNHDAMYWYRQDPGQGLRLIYYSQIVNDFQKGDIAEGYSVSREKKESFPLTVTSAQKNPTAFYLCASSKDSANTEAFFGQGTRLTVV.

The V and J genes are TRBV4-3 and TRBJ2-7, with 9 bases that match TRBD1. In germline, CDR1 is LGHNA, CDR2 YSLEER. The V gene end was trimmed by 3 bases and the J gene end by 1 base; junction bases not matched to a gene: 7. The CDR3 spans 16 residues. The CDR3 is CASSHSAGTGSYEQYF. DNA of the CDR3: TGCGCCAGCAGCCATTCCGCTGGGACAGGGTCCTACGAGCAGTACTTC.

The J gene is TRBJ2-1, the V gene TRBV6-5, with TRBD2 matching 7 bases. Germline loops: CDR1 MNHEY, CDR2 SVGAGI. CDR3 length equals 15 residues. V shed 6 bases, J shed 3 bases, and the junction held 8 bases outside the gene matches. The CDR3 DNA sequence: TGTGCCAGCAGCGCTGCGGGAGTTAACTACAATGAGCAGTTCTTC. This encodes CASSAAGVNYNEQFF.

V usage is TRBV28 and J usage is TRBJ1-3; no clear D. The CDR3 is 16 residues long. V lost 5 bases and J lost 0, with 14 bases in between. The V gene's germline CDR1 is MDHEN and CDR2 SYDVKM. CDR3: CASSPLLASSGNTIYF. The CDR3 region has the DNA TGTGCCAGCAGTCCCCTTCTGGCTAGCTCTGGAAACACCATATATTTT.